This is a list of T cell receptor beta chains from one sample in a study of response to subunit inactivated influenza vaccine. TCRdb processed the RT-PCR reads anew with MiXCR; each CDR3 protein has one entry. This sample carries about 700,000 distinct CDR3 sequences, 15% to 18% of them seen once, and the ten largest clones take roughly 10%. Source: PBMCs from blood, taken roughly 12 days after vaccination. The receptors were sampled from a man aged 45-65 years who received an inactivated influenza vaccine. Each CDR3 is given without its conserved first and last residue.

V: TRBV5-1
J: TRBJ2-1
CDR3: ASSIDRVEYNEQF

V: TRBV5-1
J: TRBJ1-2
CDR3: ASSTGTASYGYT

V: TRBV6-1
J: TRBJ2-5
CDR3: ASSRRGLAAQETQY

V: TRBV7-9
J: TRBJ2-1
CDR3: ASSWTSRYNEQF

V: TRBV24-1
J: TRBJ1-2
CDR3: ATSDSTGVSGYT

V: TRBV12-3/TRBV12-4
J: TRBJ2-5
CDR3: ASSLSRETQY

V: TRBV7-9
J: TRBJ2-5
CDR3: ASSQWGTEKETQY

V: TRBV5-1
J: TRBJ1-1
CDR3: ASSLEPTGRGTEAF

V: TRBV5-1
J: TRBJ1-1
CDR3: ASSLTDLSTEAF

V: TRBV29-1
J: TRBJ1-5
CDR3: SVSTESNQPQH

V: TRBV15
J: TRBJ1-4
CDR3: ATSRDAVGGPNEKLF

V: TRBV3-1
J: TRBJ2-1
CDR3: ASSQGLSGTSGYNEQF

V: TRBV7-2
J: TRBJ2-1
CDR3: ASSLVNRGGQNEQF

V: TRBV20-1
J: TRBJ2-3
CDR3: SARVPGLADPDTQY

V: TRBV6-1
J: TRBJ1-5
CDR3: ASSEALGTFNQPQH

V: TRBV7-2
J: TRBJ2-2
CDR3: ASSLSALGGELF

V: TRBV6-2/TRBV6-3
J: TRBJ2-5
CDR3: ASSSAGRETQY

V: TRBV12-3/TRBV12-4
J: TRBJ2-1
CDR3: ASSPGLAGFGEQF

V: TRBV20-1
J: TRBJ2-7
CDR3: SASFAGGYEQY

V: TRBV6-1
J: TRBJ2-3
CDR3: ASGASGGAWDTQY

V: TRBV24-1
J: TRBJ2-3
CDR3: ATSDPGTGDRADTQY

V: TRBV7-6
J: TRBJ2-2
CDR3: ASSLGSRGRANTGELF

V: TRBV12-3/TRBV12-4
J: TRBJ2-3
CDR3: ASSLEAPTDTQY

V: TRBV5-1
J: TRBJ2-6
CDR3: ASSAWGTGANVLT

V: TRBV6-2/TRBV6-3
J: TRBJ2-1
CDR3: ASSYSVSGAYNEQF

V: TRBV7-8
J: TRBJ2-1
CDR3: ASSLGASGLSGEQF

V: TRBV29-1
J: TRBJ2-7
CDR3: SVVGQGDSYEQY